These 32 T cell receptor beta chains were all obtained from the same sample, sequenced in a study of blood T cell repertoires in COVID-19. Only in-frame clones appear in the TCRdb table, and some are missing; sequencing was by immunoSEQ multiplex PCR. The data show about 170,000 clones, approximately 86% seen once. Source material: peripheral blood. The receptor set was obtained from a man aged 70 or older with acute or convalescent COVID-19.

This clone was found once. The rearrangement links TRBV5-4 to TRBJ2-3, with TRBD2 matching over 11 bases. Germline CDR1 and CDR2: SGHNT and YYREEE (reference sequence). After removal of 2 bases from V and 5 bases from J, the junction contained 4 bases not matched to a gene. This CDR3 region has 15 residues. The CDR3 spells CASSLFGTSGDTQYF. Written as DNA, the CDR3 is TGTGCCAGCAGCTTATTTGGGACTAGCGGAGATACGCAGTATTTT.

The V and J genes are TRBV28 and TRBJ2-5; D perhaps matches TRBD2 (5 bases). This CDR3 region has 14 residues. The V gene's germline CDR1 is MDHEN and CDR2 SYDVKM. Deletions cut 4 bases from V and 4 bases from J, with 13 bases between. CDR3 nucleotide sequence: TGTGCCAGCAGTTCCCAGGAGGCCCGAGAGACCCAGTACTTC. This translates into CASSSQEARETQYF. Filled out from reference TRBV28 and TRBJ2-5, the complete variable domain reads DVKVTQSSRYLVKRTGEKVFLECVQDMDHENMFWYRQDPGLGLRLIYFSYDVKMKEKGDIPEGYSVSREKKERFSLILESASTNQTSMYLCASSSQEARETQYFGPGTRLLVL.

The CDR3 spells CASSQDLPRLAGLTGELFF. For the CDR3, the DNA is TGTGCCAGCAGCCAAGATCTCCCCAGACTAGCGGGTTTGACCGGGGAGCTGTTTTTT. This chain connects TRBV3-1 (or the pseudogene TRBV3-2) to TRBJ2-2, with TRBD2 matching over 10 bases. V shed 0 bases and J 5 bases; nucleotides not matched to a gene: 12. Germline-derived CDR1 and CDR2 are LGHDT and YNNKEL (reference sequence). This CDR3 region has 19 residues.

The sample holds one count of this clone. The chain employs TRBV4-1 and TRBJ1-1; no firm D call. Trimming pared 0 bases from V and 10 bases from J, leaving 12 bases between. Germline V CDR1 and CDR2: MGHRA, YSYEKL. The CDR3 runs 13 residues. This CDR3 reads CASSQDPTSGAFF. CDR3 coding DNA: TGCGCCAGCAGCCAAGATCCTACCTCTGGAGCTTTCTTT.

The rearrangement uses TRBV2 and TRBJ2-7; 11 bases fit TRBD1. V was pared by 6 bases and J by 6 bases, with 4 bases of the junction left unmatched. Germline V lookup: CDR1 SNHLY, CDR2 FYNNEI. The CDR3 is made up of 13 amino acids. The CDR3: CASRGQGVGEQYF. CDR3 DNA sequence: TGTGCCAGCAGGGGACAGGGGGTAGGCGAGCAGTACTTC.

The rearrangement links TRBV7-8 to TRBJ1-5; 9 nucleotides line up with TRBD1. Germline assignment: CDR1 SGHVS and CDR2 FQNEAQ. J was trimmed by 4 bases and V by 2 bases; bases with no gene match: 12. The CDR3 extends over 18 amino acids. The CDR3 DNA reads TGTGCCAGCAGCTTATTCCTCTCCGGACAGGGGTTGAATCAGCCCCAGCATTTT. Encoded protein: CASSLFLSGQGLNQPQHF. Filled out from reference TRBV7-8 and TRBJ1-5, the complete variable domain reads GAGVSQSPRYKVAKRGQDVALRCDPISGHVSLFWYQQALGQGPEFLTYFQNEAQLDKSGLPSDRFFAERPEGSVSTLKIQRTQQEDSAVYLCASSLFLSGQGLNQPQHFGDGTRLSIL.

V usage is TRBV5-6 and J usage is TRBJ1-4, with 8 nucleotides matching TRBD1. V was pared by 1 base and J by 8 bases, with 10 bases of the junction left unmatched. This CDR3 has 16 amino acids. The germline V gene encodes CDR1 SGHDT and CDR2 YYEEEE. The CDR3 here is CASSLIPTGGLEKLFF. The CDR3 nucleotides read TGTGCCAGCAGCTTGATACCCACAGGGGGGTTGGAAAAACTGTTTTTT.

CDR3 region: CASSSAGQPLYGYTF. Written as DNA, the CDR3 is TGTGCCAGCAGTTCTGCAGGGCAGCCCCTCTATGGCTACACCTTC. This chain connects TRBV2 to TRBJ1-2, with D tentatively TRBD1 (5 bases). This CDR3 spans 15 amino acids. Trimming stripped 5 bases from V and 4 bases from J, with 17 bases between. The germline V gene encodes CDR1 SNHLY and CDR2 FYNNEI.

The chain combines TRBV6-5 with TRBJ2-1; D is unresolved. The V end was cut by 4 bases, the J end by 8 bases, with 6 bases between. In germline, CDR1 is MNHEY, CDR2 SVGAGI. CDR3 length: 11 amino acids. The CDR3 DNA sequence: TGTGCCAGCAGTTCCAACTATGAGCAGTTCTTC. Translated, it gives CASSSNYEQFF.

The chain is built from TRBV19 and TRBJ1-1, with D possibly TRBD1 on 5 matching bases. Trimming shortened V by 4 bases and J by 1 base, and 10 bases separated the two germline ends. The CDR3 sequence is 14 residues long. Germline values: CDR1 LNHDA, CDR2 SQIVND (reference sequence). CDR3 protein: CASSTLGGNTEAFF. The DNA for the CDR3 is TGTGCCAGTAGTACCCTGGGGGGGAACACTGAAGCTTTCTTT.

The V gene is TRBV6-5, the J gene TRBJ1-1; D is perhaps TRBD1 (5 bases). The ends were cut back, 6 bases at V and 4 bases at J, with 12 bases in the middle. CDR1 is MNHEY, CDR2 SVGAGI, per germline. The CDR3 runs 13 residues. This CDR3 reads CASSRGGTTEAFF. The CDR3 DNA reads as TGTGCCAGCAGCCGGGGAGGGACCACTGAAGCTTTCTTT.

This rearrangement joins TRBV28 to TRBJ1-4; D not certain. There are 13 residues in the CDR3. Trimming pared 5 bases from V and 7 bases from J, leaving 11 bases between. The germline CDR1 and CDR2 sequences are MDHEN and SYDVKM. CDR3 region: CASSGLRFEKLFF. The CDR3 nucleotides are TGTGCCAGCAGTGGCTTAAGATTTGAAAAACTGTTTTTT.

The CDR3 DNA reads as TGTGCCAGCAGCTCCCCGATCAGGGGGCATAATGAAAAACTGTTTTTT. Its protein is CASSSPIRGHNEKLFF. The V and J genes are TRBV7-9 and TRBJ1-4; 8 bases line up with TRBD1. This CDR3 region has 16 residues. The germline CDR1 and CDR2 sequences are SEHNR and FQNEAQ (reference sequence). V trimming: 4 bases; J trimming: 4 bases; junction bases outside the gene matches: 8.

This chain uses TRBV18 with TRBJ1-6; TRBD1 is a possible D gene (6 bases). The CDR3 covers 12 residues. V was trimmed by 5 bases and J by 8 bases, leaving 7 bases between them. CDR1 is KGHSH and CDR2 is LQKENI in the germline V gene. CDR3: CASSAGDSPLHF. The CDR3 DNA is TGTGCCAGCTCAGCAGGGGATTCACCCCTCCACTTT.

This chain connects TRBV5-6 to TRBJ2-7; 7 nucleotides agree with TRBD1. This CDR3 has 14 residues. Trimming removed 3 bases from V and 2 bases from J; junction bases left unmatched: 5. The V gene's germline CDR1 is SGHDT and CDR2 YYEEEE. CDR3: CASSSTGTTYEQYF. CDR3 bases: TGTGCCAGCAGCTCGACAGGGACCACCTACGAGCAGTACTTC.

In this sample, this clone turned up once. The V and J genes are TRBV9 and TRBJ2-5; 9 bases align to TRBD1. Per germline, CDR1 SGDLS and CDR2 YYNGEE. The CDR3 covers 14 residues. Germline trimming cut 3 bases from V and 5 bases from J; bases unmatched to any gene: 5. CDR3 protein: CASSATGGLETQYF. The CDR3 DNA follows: TGTGCCAGCAGCGCGACAGGGGGGCTCGAGACCCAGTACTTC.

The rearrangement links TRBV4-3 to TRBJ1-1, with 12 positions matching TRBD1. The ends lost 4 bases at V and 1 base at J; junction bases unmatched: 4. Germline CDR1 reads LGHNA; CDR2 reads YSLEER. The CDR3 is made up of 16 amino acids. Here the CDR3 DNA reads TGCGCCAGCAGCCCTGGGACAGGGGGCTGGAACACTGAAGCTTTCTTT. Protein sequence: CASSPGTGGWNTEAFF.

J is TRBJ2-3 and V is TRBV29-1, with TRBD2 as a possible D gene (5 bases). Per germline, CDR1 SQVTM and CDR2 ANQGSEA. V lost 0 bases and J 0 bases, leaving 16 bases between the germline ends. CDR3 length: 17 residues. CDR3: CSVEDLSGEGSTDTQYF. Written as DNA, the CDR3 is TGCAGCGTTGAAGATCTTTCAGGCGAGGGTAGCACAGATACGCAGTATTTT.

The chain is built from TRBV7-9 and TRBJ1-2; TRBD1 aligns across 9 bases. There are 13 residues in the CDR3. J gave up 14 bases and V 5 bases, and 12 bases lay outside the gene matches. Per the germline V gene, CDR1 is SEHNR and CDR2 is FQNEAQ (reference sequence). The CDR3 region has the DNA TGTGCCAGCAGCCCCCAAGGCGGGACAGGGACGACCTTC. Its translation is CASSPQGGTGTTF.

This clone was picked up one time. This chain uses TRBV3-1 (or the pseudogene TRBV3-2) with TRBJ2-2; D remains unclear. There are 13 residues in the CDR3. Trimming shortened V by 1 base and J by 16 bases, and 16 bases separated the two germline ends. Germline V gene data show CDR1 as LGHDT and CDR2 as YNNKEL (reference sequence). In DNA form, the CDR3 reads TGTGCCAGCAGCCAAGTCTCGACCGGAGAGGAGTTTTTT. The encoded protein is CASSQVSTGEEFF.

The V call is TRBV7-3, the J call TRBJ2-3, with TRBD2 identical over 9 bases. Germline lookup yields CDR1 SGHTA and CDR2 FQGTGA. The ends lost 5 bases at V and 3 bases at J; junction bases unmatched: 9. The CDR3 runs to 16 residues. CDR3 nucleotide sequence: TGTGCCAGCAGCCCTTGGGCGGGGGGGCATACAGATACGCAGTATTTT. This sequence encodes CASSPWAGGHTDTQYF.

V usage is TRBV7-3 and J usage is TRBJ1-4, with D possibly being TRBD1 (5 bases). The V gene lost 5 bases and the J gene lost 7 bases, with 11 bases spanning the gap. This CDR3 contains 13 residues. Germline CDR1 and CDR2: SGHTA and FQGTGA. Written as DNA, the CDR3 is TGTGCCAGCAGCCTGACAGTGGGTGAAAAACTGTTTTTT. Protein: CASSLTVGEKLFF.

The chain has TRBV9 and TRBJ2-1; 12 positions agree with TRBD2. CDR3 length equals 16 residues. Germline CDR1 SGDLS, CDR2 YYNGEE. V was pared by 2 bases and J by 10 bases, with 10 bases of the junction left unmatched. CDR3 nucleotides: TGTGCCAGCAGCGTGACTAGCGGGAGAGAGTCTGTAGAGCAGTTCTTC. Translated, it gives CASSVTSGRESVEQFF.

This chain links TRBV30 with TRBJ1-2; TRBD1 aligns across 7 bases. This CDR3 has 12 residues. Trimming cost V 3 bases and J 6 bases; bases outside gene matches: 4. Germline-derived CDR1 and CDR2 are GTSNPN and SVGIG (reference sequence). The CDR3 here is CAWRGQSDGYTF. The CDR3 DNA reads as TGTGCCTGGAGGGGACAGTCGGATGGCTACACCTTC.

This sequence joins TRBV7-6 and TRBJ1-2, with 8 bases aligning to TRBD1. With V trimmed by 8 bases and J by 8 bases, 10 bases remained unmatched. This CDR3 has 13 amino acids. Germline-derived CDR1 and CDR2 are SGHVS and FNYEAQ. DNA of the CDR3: TGTGCCAGCGGGACAGGCCCTCGCGACGGCTACACCTTC. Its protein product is CASGTGPRDGYTF.

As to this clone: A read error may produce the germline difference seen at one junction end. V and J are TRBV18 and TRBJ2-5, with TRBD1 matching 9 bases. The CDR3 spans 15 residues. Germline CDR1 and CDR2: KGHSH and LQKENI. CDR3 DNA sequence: TGTGCCAGCTCGCCACCGGGACAGGGCGGAGAGACCCAGTACTTC. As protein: CASSPPGQGGETQYF.

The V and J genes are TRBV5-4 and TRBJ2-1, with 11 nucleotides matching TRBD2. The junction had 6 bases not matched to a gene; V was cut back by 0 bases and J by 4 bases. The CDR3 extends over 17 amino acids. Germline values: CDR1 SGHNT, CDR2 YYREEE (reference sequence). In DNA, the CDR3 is TGTGCCAGCAGCTTGGTGGGGGGACTAGCGGTTTACAATGAGCAGTTCTTC. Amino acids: CASSLVGGLAVYNEQFF.

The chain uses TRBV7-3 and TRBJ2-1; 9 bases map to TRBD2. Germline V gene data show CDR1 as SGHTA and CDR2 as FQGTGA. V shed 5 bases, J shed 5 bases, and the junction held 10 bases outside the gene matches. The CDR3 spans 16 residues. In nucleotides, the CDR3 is TGTGCCAGCAGCGAACCGGGAGCGGGGGGCGACAATGAGCAGTTCTTC. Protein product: CASSEPGAGGDNEQFF.

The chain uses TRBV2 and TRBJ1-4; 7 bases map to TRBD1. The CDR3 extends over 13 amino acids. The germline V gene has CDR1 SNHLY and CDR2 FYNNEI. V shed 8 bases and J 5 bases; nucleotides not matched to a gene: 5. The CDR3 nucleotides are TGTGCCAGCGCCGGGACAGACAATGAAAAACTGTTTTTT. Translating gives CASAGTDNEKLFF.

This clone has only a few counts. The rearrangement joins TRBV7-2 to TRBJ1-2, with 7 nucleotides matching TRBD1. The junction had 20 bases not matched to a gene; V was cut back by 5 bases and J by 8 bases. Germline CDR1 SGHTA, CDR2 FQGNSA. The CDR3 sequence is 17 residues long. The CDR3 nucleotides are TGTGCCAGCAGCGACCGGGACAGAGACCCAATTTTGCGCGGCTACACCTTC. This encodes CASSDRDRDPILRGYTF. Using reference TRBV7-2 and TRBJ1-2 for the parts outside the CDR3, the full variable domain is GAGVSQSPSNKVTEKGKDVELRCDPISGHTALYWYRQSLGQGLEFLIYFQGNSAPDKSGLPSDRFSAERTGGSVSTLTIQRTQQEDSAVYLCASSDRDRDPILRGYTFGSGTRLTVV.

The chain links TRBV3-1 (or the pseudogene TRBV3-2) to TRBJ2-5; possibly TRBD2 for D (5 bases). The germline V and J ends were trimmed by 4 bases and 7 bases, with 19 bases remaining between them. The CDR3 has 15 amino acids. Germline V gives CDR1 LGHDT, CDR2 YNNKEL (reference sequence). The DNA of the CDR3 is TGTGCCAGCAGCCCTCTTTACCAGACCGAGGGGACCCAGTACTTC. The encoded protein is CASSPLYQTEGTQYF.

The CDR3 reads CASSLDSSASPLHF. The CDR3 region has the DNA TGTGCCAGCAGCTTGGACAGTTCGGCTTCACCCCTCCACTTT. The chain couples TRBV5-6 to TRBJ1-6; D is ambiguous. Trimming removed 0 bases from V and 9 bases from J, with 10 bases in between. The germline CDR1 and CDR2 sequences are SGHDT and YYEEEE. The CDR3 loop spans 14 amino acids.